This TCR beta chain was observed in a study of shared clonotypes between healthy human individuals. Overall study findings and caveats: Clonotype sharing among the donors was expected to vary with sequencing depth. Sorted-subset sequencing, rarefaction showed, was incomplete despite large depth.

Germline CDR1 is SQVTM and CDR2 is ANQGSEA. This CDR3 is built from 16 residues. The V gene end was trimmed by 4 bases and the J gene end by 2 bases; junction bases not matched to a gene: 8. The assay ran at deep level. The input for sorted-subset replicate PCRs was approximately 210 ng DNA, some 28,000 T cell genomes. Libraries were prepared by immunoSEQ multiplex PCR; TCRdb keeps only in-frame clonotypes and omits some of them. The profile shows about 2.4 million clones, approximately 94% of them singletons. This clone has a single count. The antigen remains undetermined. Input material: naive CD4+ T cells from PBMCs. Subset in this sample: CD45RA+ positively selected. This TCR came from a man younger than 35 in good health. Some clones in this sample may be carry-over from other donors' samples. The rearrangement uses TRBV29-1 and TRBJ2-1; TRBD2 agrees at 10 bases. Here the CDR3 DNA reads TGCAGCGTTGCAGGACTAGCGGACAATACCTACAATGAGCAGTTCTTC. Encoded protein: CSVAGLADNTYNEQFF.